This T cell receptor (beta chain) appears in the sequencing data of a study of T cell changes during pregnancy in multiple sclerosis. Clones were sequenced by immunoSEQ multiplex PCR, and TCRdb holds only the in-frame ones, with some missing. The sample carries over 60,000 clones, about 93% recorded once. Germline CDR1 and CDR2: LNHNV and YYDKDF (reference sequence). CDR3 length: 18 residues. J was trimmed by 4 bases and V by 1 base; bases with no gene match: 14. The TCR comes from a female donor with multiple sclerosis, enrolled in a pregnancy study. J is TRBJ1-2 and V is TRBV15, with TRBD1 matching 8 bases. The material was peripheral blood, obtained in the first trimester of pregnancy. DNA for the CDR3: TGTGCCACCAGCAGAGGACGGTCCGGACAGGGTATCCTCTATGGCTACACCTTC. Residues: CATSRGRSGQGILYGYTF.